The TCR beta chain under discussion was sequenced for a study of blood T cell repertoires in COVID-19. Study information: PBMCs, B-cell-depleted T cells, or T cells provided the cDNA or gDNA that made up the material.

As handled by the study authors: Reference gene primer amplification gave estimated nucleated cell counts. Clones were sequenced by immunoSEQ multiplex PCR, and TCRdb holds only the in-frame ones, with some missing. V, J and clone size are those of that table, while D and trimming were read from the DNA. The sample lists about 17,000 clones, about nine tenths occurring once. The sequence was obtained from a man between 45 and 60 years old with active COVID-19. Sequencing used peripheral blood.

The CDR3 sequence: CASSEARTKVTEAFF. The CDR3 DNA follows: TGTGCCAGCAGTGAAGCGCGGACAAAAGTGACTGAAGCTTTCTTT. The chain joins TRBV2 to TRBJ1-1; D possibly corresponds to TRBD1 (5 bases). There are 15 residues in the CDR3. The V gene lost 0 bases and the J gene lost 5 bases, with 13 bases spanning the gap. Germline assignment: CDR1 SNHLY and CDR2 FYNNEI.